Given below is one T cell receptor beta chain in context. The antigen remains unidentified. In every patient, relapse followed autologous stem cell transplantation, while exposure to brentuximab vedotin differed. Relapsed/refractory classical Hodgkin lymphoma patients had complete, partial or progressive responses. The repertoire was sequenced with immunoSEQ multiplex PCR; TCRdb's copy has only in-frame clones and lacks some. The sample comprises roughly 90,000 clones, roughly 76% of which are singletons, and roughly 15% rests with the top ten. This record comes from a study of PD-1 blockade in classical Hodgkin lymphoma. The V end lost 3 bases, the J end lost 8 bases, and 13 bases lay between the germline ends. CDR3 size: 14 residues. Germline CDR1 and CDR2: SEHNR and FQNEAQ (reference sequence). Study-level findings and limits: There remain no defined causes for the repertoire differences, which possibly reflect disease activity or prior therapy. Patients newly diagnosed and complete responders had comparable baseline diversity. In CD4+ cells, TCR diversity went up significantly by C4D1, but in CD8+ cells it did not.

The TCR sequence derives from a human donor with classical Hodgkin lymphoma. V is TRBV7-9 and J is TRBJ1-4; possible D gene TRBD1, 5 bases. Sequencing was performed on peripheral blood mononuclear cells (PBMCs), taken before the second cycle of nivolumab. CDR3 region: CASSFETAGEKLFF. The CDR3 DNA sequence: TGTGCCAGCAGCTTTGAGACGGCAGGGGAAAAACTGTTTTTT.